This T cell receptor (beta chain) originates from a study of shared clonotypes between healthy human individuals. Broader study findings: With few donors, the genetic and exposure-history diversity represented was limited. Sampling was confined to blood; repertoires within tissues likely differ.

V gave up 0 bases and J gave up 10 bases, with 13 bases separating them. Germline V gene sequence: CDR1 LNHDA, CDR2 SQIVND (reference sequence). CDR3 size: 14 residues. CD45RO-negative, CCR7-positively selected cells formed the naive CD8 fraction, excluding terminally differentiated effector memory CD45RA+ cells. Details on this clone: Its cognate antigen is unknown.

Profiled with immunoSEQ multiplex PCR; TCRdb holds only in-frame clones, not every one. The sample includes about 600,000 clones, less than 97% seen only once; the top ten take approximately 0.1%. The chain is built from TRBV19 and TRBJ2-1, with D hard to call. Sequencing used naive CD8+ T cells sorted from blood. This sequence originates from a woman aged 25 to 39 in good health. The CDR3 coding sequence is TGTGCCAGTAGTATAGACATCGGAACTGGGGAGCAGTTCTTC. This sequence encodes CASSIDIGTGEQFF.